Described below is a single T cell receptor (beta chain) sequence and its context. The sample originates from a study of cytomegalovirus exposure and HLA in healthy donors. Nominally healthy donors provided the samples, though records likely missed some immune exposures. This CDR3 comprises 12 residues. V lost 6 bases, J lost 9 bases, and 6 bases stayed unmatched. CDR1 and CDR2 from the germline V gene are LNHDA and SQIVND (reference sequence). 60 Vbeta and 13 Jbeta primers were used in PCR. The protocol was immunoSEQ multiplex PCR, while the TCRdb copy is restricted to in-frame clones and leaves out a portion. The repertoire has about 88,000 clones, roughly 74% of them found once; the top ten carry about 16%.

The clonotype was recovered from a young woman in good health and CMV-seropositive. The specimen sequenced was PBMCs. V and J are TRBV19 and TRBJ2-3; TRBD1 aligns across 7 bases. CDR3 bases: TGTGCCAGTAGGAAAACAGGGGACACGCAGTATTTT. It is translated as CASRKTGDTQYF. The full variable domain, in which reference TRBV19 and TRBJ2-3 provide the parts outside the CDR3, is DGGITQSPKYLFRKEGQNVTLSCEQNLNHDAMYWYRQDPGQGLRLIYYSQIVNDFQKGDIAEGYSVSREKKESFPLTVTSAQKNPTAFYLCASRKTGDTQYFGPGTRLTVL.